This T cell receptor beta chain is from a study of T cell responses to AZD1222 COVID-19 vaccine. Notes on the study in general: Among those given AZD1222, only five or six were seropositive at baseline.

Method: immunoSEQ multiplex PCR; TCRdb's copy keeps in-frame clones and lacks some. Of over 150,000 clones listed, around 87% were seen once; the top ten hold approximately 6.9%. This CDR3 comprises 17 residues. J gave up 1 base and V 4 bases, and 12 bases lay outside the gene matches. About this clone itself: Antigen specificity is unknown.

The TCR sequence derives from an adult in good health. The chain carries TRBV5-3 and TRBJ2-3, with 7 bases fitting TRBD2. TRBV5-3 is annotated as an ORF whose role is uncertain. Sequenced here: peripheral blood, sampled on day 0 of AZD1222 vaccination. The CDR3 DNA is TGTGCCAGAAGCCAAGACGGGGGGAATGTTCGCACAGATACGCAGTATTTT. It yields the protein CARSQDGGNVRTDTQYF.